This T cell receptor beta chain was recorded in a study of type 1 regulatory T cells. Study at large: T-allo10 is a Tr1-enriched, alloantigen-specific CD4 T cell product made in vitro.

Study findings and constraints: Compared with non-type 1 regulatory T cells, type 1 regulatory T cells showed a more restricted TCR repertoire.

The V and J ends lost 2 bases and 9 bases respectively, with 13 bases between them. The CDR3 consists of 12 residues. Germline CDR1 is GTSNPN and CDR2 is SVGIG (reference sequence). On this clonotype itself: The antigen is undetermined.

TCRdb recomputed calls from the reads with MiXCR, one row per CDR3 protein. The data contain 63,000 or so distinct CDR3 sequences, approximately 50% of them singletons. This clonotype was sampled from a human donor in good health. Material for sequencing was cultured non-Tr1 T cells, either the whole culture or a sorted T cell fraction (not recorded which). This chain joins TRBV30 and TRBJ1-2; a weak D match, TRBD1 (5 bases). Here the CDR3 DNA reads TGTGCCTGGAGTTGGGGACGTATTAGCTACACCTTC. It codes for CAWSWGRISYTF.